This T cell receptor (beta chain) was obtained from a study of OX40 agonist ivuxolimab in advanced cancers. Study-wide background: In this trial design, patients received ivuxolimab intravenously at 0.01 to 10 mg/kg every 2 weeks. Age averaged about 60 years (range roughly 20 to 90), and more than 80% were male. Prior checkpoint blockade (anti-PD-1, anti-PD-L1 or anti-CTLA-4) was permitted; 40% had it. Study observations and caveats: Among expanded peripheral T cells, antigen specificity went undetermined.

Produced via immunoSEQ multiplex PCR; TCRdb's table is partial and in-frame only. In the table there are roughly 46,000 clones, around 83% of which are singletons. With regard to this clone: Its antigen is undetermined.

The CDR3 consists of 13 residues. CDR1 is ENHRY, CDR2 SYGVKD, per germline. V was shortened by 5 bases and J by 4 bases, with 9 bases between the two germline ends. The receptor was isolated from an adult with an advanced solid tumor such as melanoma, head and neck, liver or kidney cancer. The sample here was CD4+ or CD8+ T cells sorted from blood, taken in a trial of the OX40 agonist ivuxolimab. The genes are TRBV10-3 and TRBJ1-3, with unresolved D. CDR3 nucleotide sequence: TGTGCCATCAGTAGAGGTCAGGGAAACACCATATATTTT. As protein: CAISRGQGNTIYF.